This T cell receptor beta chain was obtained from a study of blood T cells in healthy people across ages. Trimming cost V 0 bases and J 2 bases; bases outside gene matches: 1. The V gene's germline CDR1 is MNHEY and CDR2 SVGEGT. The CDR3 is 14 amino acids. There are a few counts of this clonotype. Its antigen is unknown. Study-wide results and limits: The study found more naive CD4+ cells and higher diversity in long-lived than aged donors.

Using a J-beta primer mix together with a sample-barcoded 5' primer, a second PCR was run for about 6 to 12 cycles. Every sample produced at least 3 million CDR3-containing paired-end reads. Using its own MiXCR run on the 5' RACE reads, TCRdb lists one record per CDR3 protein. Among around 1,600,000 distinct CDR3 sequences listed, approximately 39% were seen once. The sample, around 10 milliliters of peripheral blood, was drawn from each donor. Sequencing was carried out using blood. The chain carries TRBV6-2 or TRBV6-3 and TRBJ2-7, with 7 nucleotides matching TRBD1. The TCR originated in a woman aged 18-29 years in good health. The CDR3 loop is CASSYSTGPYEQYF. CDR3 DNA sequence: TGTGCCAGCAGTTACTCGACAGGGCCCTACGAGCAGTACTTC.